The source of this TCR beta chain is a study of identical twins. TCRdb passed the 5' RACE reads through MiXCR, listing each CDR3 protein once. Of hundreds of thousands of distinct CDR3 sequences listed, 15% to 20% are singletons. This clonotype was seen only once. The CDR3 covers 16 residues. Germline CDR1 MNHEY, CDR2 SMNVEV (reference sequence). After removal of 4 bases from V and 5 bases from J, the junction contained 10 bases not matched to a gene. The sample was also linked to a second study, of T cells expressing NK-cell markers.

Sequencing input: PBMCs. The source is a woman aged 18-29 years in good health. This sequence joins TRBV27 and TRBJ2-7; 11 bases map to TRBD1. Here the CDR3 reads CASSSIPGQGENEQYF. The CDR3 bases are TGTGCCAGCAGTTCCATCCCGGGACAGGGGGAAAACGAGCAGTACTTC.